This entry lists 8 T cell receptor beta chains sequenced from one sample in a study of shared clonotypes between healthy human individuals. Sequencing used immunoSEQ multiplex PCR; TCRdb keeps in-frame clones, though not all of them. The sample carries roughly 1,500,000 clones, approximately 98.5% recorded once. Input material: naive CD4+ T cells sorted from blood. Subset reported: CD45RA+ positively selected. The receptors were sampled from a man aged 25 to 40 in good health.

The V gene is TRBV10-2, the J gene TRBJ2-7, with 15 bases aligning to TRBD2. From germline, CDR1 is WSHSY and CDR2 SAAADI. The CDR3 is made up of 17 amino acids. The V gene end was trimmed by 5 bases and the J gene end by 0 bases; junction bases not matched to a gene: 5. The CDR3 is CASSKGTSGRSSYEQYF. The CDR3 DNA follows: TGCGCCAGCAGTAAGGGGACTAGCGGGAGGTCCTCCTACGAGCAGTACTTC.

The chain combines TRBV2 with TRBJ2-1; D remains ambiguous. Germline-derived CDR1 and CDR2 are SNHLY and FYNNEI. V shed 4 bases and J shed 9 bases, with 16 bases lying between them. The CDR3 has 14 residues. The CDR3 DNA sequence: TGTGCCAGCAGTGTCAAAGACAACTTTCCTGAGCAGTTCTTC. Its protein product is CASSVKDNFPEQFF.

This chain links TRBV5-1 with TRBJ2-7; D ambiguous. Between the trimmed V and J ends, which lost 4 bases and 2 bases, there was a span of 13 bases. CDR3 length: 14 amino acids. CDR1 SGHRS and CDR2 YFSETQ come from the germline V gene. CDR3 bases: TGCGCCAGCAGCCCGGCCCCACAGCCCTACGAGCAGTACTTC. It translates to CASSPAPQPYEQYF.

The rearrangement joins TRBV9 to TRBJ1-2; maybe TRBD1 (5 bases). Germline CDR1 is SGDLS and CDR2 is YYNGEE. V lost 4 bases, J lost 2 bases, and 12 bases lay in between. This CDR3 spans 14 amino acids. CDR3 in DNA: TGTGCCAGCAGCCGGGACCAACCAAACTATGGCTACACCTTC. Translating it yields CASSRDQPNYGYTF.

This clone was observed a single time. The chain couples TRBV7-2 to TRBJ2-7; either TRBD1 or TRBD2 may fit D (5 bases each). Trimming shortened V by 2 bases and J by 2 bases, and 10 bases separated the two germline ends. The germline V gene encodes CDR1 SGHTA and CDR2 FQGNSA. CDR3 size: 14 residues. Here the CDR3 DNA reads TGTGCCAGCAGCTTACGGGGCGGGCCCTACGAGCAGTACTTC. Protein: CASSLRGGPYEQYF. Full variable domain (rest looked up from reference TRBV7-2 and TRBJ2-7): GAGVSQSPSNKVTEKGKDVELRCDPISGHTALYWYRQSLGQGLEFLIYFQGNSAPDKSGLPSDRFSAERTGGSVSTLTIQRTQQEDSAVYLCASSLRGGPYEQYFGPGTRLTVT.

A note on this clone: Other DNA sequences in this sample translate to the same CDR3. The chain combines TRBV18 with TRBJ2-7, with 7 bases identical to TRBD1. Trimming cost V 3 bases and J 6 bases; bases outside gene matches: 2. The CDR3 is 12 amino acids. Germline CDR1 and CDR2: KGHSH and LQKENI. The CDR3 region has the DNA TGTGCCAGCTCACCCGACAGGGTCGAGCAGTACTTC. This gives the protein CASSPDRVEQYF.

This chain joins TRBV28 and TRBJ2-5; 9 bases agree with TRBD2. Germline V gene data show CDR1 as MDHEN and CDR2 as SYDVKM. The CDR3 runs 15 residues. The V gene end was trimmed by 3 bases and the J gene end by 5 bases; junction bases not matched to a gene: 7. The CDR3 bases are TGTGCCAGCAGTTTTGGTAGCGGGAGTTGGGAGACCCAGTACTTC. It encodes CASSFGSGSWETQYF.

This chain uses TRBV7-3 with TRBJ2-5; D call uncertain. Germline V gene sequence: CDR1 SGHTA, CDR2 FQGTGA. The CDR3 is 12 residues long. V lost 8 bases and J 1 base, leaving 8 bases between the germline ends. CDR3 DNA sequence: TGTGCCAGCCGAGTGCTCCAAGAGACCCAGTACTTC. Amino acids: CASRVLQETQYF.